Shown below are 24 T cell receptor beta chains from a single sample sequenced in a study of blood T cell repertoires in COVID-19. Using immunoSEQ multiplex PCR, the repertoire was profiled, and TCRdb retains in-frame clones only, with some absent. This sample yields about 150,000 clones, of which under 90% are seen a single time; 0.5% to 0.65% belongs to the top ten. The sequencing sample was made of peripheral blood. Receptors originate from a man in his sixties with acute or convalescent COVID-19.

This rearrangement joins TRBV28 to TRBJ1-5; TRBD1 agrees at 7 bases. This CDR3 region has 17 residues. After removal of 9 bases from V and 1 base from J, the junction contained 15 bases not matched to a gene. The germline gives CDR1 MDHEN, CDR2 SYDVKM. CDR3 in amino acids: CASTLGQGGISNQPQHF. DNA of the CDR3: TGTGCCAGTACCCTGGGGCAAGGGGGCATAAGCAATCAGCCCCAGCATTTT.

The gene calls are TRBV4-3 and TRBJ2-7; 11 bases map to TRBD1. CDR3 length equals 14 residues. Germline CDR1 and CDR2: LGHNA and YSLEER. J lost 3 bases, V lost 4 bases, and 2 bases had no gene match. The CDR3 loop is CASSRGTGGYEQYF. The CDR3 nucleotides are TGCGCCAGCAGCCGCGGGACAGGGGGCTACGAGCAGTACTTC.

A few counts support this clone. In nucleotides, the CDR3 is TGTGCCAGCAGCTTAGGTGTATTCGGGGGGAATAATTCACCCCTCCACTTT. Protein sequence: CASSLGVFGGNNSPLHF. This chain joins TRBV7-2 and TRBJ1-6; D might be TRBD1 (5 bases). The germline V and J ends were trimmed by 1 base and 5 bases, with 15 bases remaining between them. Germline V CDR1 and CDR2: SGHTA, FQGNSA. The CDR3 spans 17 residues. Full variable domain (outside the CDR3, taken from reference TRBV7-2 and TRBJ1-6): GAGVSQSPSNKVTEKGKDVELRCDPISGHTALYWYRQSLGQGLEFLIYFQGNSAPDKSGLPSDRFSAERTGGSVSTLTIQRTQQEDSAVYLCASSLGVFGGNNSPLHFGNGTRLTVT.

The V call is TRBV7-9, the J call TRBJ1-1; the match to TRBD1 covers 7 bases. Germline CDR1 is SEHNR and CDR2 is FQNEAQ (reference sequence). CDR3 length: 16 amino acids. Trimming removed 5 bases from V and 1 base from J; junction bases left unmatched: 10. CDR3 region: CASSRRGPSENTEAFF. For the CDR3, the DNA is TGTGCCAGCAGCCGGAGGGGGCCCTCAGAGAACACTGAAGCTTTCTTT.

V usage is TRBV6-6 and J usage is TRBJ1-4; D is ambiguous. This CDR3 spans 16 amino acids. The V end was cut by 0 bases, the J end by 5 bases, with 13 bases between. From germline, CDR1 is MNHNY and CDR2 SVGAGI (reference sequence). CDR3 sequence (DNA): TGTGCCAGCAGTTACTCGGCCGGTACGGGGAATGAAAAACTGTTTTTT. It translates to CASSYSAGTGNEKLFF.

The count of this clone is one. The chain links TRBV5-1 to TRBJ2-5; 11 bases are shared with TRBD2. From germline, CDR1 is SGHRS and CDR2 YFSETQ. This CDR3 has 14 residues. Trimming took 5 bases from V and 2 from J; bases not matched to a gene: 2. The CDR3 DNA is TGCGCCAGCAGTCGGACTAGCGGGCAAGAGACCCAGTACTTC. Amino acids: CASSRTSGQETQYF.

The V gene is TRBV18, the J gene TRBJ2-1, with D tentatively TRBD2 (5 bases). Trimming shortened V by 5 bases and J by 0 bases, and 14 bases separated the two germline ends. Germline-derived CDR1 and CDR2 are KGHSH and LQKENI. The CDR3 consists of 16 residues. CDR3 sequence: CASSARLQSSYNEQFF. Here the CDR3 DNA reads TGTGCCAGCTCAGCCCGACTACAGAGCTCCTACAATGAGCAGTTCTTC.

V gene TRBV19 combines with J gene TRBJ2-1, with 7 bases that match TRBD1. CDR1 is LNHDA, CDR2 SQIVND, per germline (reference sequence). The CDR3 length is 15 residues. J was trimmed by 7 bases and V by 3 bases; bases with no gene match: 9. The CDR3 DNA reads TGTGCCAGTAGTATTAGGGACAGCTGGGGTAATGAGCAGTTCTTC. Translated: CASSIRDSWGNEQFF.

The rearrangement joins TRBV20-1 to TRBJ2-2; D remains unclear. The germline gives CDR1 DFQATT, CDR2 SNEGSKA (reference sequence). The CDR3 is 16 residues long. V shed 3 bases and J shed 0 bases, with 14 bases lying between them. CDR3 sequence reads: CSASGQGSSNTGELFF. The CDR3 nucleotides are TGCAGTGCTAGTGGGCAAGGTAGCTCGAACACCGGGGAGCTGTTTTTT.

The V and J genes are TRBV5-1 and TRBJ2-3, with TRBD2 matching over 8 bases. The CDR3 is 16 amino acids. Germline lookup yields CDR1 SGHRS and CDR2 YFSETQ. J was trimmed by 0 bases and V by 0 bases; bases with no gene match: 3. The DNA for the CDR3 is TGCGCCAGCAGCTTGGACCGGGGGGGCAGCACAGATACGCAGTATTTT. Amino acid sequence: CASSLDRGGSTDTQYF.

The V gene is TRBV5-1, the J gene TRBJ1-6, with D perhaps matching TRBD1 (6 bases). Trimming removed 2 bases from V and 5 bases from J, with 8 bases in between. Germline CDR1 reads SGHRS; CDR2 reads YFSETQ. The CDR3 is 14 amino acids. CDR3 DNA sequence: TGCGCCAGCAGCTTTTCAGGGGATAATTCACCCCTCCACTTT. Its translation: CASSFSGDNSPLHF.

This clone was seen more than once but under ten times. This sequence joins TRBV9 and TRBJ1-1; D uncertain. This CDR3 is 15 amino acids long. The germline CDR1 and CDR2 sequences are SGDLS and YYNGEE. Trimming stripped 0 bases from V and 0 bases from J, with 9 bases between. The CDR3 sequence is CASSVGGGLNTEAFF. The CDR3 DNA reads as TGTGCCAGCAGCGTAGGGGGAGGCCTGAACACTGAAGCTTTCTTT.

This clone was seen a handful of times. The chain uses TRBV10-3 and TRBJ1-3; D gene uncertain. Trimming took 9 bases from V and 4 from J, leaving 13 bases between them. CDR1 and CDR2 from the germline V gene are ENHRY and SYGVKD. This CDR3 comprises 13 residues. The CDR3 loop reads CAISEAGGNTIYF. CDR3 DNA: TGTGCCATTTCTGAGGCGGGGGGAAACACCATATATTTT.

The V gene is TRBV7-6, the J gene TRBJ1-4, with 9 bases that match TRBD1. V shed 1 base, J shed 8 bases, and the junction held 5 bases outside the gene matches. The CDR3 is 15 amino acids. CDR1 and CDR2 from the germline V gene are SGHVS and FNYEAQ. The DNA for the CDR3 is TGTGCCAGCAGCTTAGGAGGGACAGGGCGAGAAAAACTGTTTTTT. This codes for CASSLGGTGREKLFF.

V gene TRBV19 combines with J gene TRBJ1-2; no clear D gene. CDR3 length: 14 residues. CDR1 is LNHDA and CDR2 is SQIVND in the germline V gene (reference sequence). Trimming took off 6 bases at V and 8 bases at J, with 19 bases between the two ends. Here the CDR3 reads CASRGDGLLLGYTF. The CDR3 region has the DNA TGTGCCAGTAGGGGAGACGGACTACTACTAGGCTACACCTTC.

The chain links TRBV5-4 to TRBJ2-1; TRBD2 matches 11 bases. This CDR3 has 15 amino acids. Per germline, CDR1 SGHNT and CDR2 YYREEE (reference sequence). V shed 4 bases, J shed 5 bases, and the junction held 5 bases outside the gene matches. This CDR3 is CASSPGTSGNNEQFF. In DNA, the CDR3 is TGTGCCAGCAGCCCCGGGACTAGCGGCAACAATGAGCAGTTCTTC.

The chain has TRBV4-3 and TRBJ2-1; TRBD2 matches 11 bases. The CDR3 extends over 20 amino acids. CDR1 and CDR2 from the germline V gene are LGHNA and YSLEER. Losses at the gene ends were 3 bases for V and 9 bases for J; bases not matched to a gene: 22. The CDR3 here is CASSQADPSVAGGRLGEQFF. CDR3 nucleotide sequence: TGCGCCAGCAGCCAGGCGGACCCGTCCGTAGCGGGAGGGCGCTTGGGTGAGCAGTTCTTC.

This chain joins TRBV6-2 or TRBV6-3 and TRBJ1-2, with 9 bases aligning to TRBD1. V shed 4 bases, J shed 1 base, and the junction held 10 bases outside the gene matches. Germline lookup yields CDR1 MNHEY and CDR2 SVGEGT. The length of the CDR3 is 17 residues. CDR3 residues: CASSFSTGDRDNYGYTF. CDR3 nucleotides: TGTGCCAGCAGTTTCTCAACCGGGGACAGGGATAACTATGGCTACACCTTC.

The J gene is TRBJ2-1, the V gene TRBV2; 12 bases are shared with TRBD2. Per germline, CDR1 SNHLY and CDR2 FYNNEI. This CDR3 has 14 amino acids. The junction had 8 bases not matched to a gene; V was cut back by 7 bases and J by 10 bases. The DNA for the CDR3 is TGTGCCAGCAAGTTTCTAGCGGGAGGGGGAGAGCAGTTCTTC. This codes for CASKFLAGGGEQFF. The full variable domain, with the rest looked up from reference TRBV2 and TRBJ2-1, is EPEVTQTPSHQVTQMGQEVILRCVPISNHLYFYWYRQILGQKVEFLVSFYNNEISEKSEIFDDQFSVERPDGSNFTLKIRSTKLEDSAMYFCASKFLAGGGEQFFGPGTRLTVL.

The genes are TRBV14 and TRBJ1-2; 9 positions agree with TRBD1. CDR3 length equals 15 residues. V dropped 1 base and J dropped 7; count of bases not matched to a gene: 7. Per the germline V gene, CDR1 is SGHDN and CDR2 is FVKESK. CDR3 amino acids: CASSQADRGGSGYTF. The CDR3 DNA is TGTGCCAGCAGCCAAGCGGACAGGGGAGGTAGTGGCTACACCTTC.

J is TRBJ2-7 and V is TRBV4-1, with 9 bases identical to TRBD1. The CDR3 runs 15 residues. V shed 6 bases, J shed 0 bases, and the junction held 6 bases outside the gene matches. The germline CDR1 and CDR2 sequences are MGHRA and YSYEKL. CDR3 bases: TGCGCCAGCAGTTGGGGACAGGGAAACTCCTACGAGCAGTACTTC. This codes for CASSWGQGNSYEQYF.

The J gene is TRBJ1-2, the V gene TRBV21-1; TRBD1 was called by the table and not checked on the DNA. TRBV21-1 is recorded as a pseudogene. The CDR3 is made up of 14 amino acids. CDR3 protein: CASSPLDRGPGYTF. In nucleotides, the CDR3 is TGTGCCAGCAGCCCTCTGGACAGGGGGCCTGGCTACACCTTC.

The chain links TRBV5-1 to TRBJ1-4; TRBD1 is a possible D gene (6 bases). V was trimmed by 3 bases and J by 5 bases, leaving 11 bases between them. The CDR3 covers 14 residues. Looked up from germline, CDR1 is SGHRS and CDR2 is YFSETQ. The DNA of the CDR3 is TGCGCCAGCAGCTCAGGACAGATAAATGAAAAACTGTTTTTT. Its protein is CASSSGQINEKLFF.

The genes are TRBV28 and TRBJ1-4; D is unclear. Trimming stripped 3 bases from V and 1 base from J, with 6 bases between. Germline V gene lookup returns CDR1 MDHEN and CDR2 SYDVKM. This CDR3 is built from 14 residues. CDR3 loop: CASSLGGTNEKLFF. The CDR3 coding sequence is TGTGCCAGCAGTTTGGGAGGAACTAATGAAAAACTGTTTTTT.